One and the same sample provided the 30 T cell receptor beta chains below, sequenced in a study of shared clonotypes between healthy human individuals. Assay used: immunoSEQ multiplex PCR; TCRdb lists only in-frame clones, some missing. The sample has around 720,000 clones, about 80% seen once. The sequenced sample was memory CD4+ T cells sorted from blood. Regarding subset: CD45RA-negative fraction. The receptor source for this set is a woman aged 25-40 years in good health.

The V call is TRBV28, the J call TRBJ2-7, with TRBD1 identical over 7 bases. This CDR3 region has 14 residues. Germline V lookup: CDR1 MDHEN, CDR2 SYDVKM. V lost 3 bases and J lost 3; bases outside the gene matches: 5. CDR3 sequence reads: CASSFSGQIYEQYF. CDR3 coding DNA: TGTGCCAGCAGTTTCTCGGGACAGATCTACGAGCAGTACTTC. Together with reference TRBV28 and TRBJ2-7, the CDR3 gives the full variable domain: DVKVTQSSRYLVKRTGEKVFLECVQDMDHENMFWYRQDPGLGLRLIYFSYDVKMKEKGDIPEGYSVSREKKERFSLILESASTNQTSMYLCASSFSGQIYEQYFGPGTRLTVT.

CDR3 protein: CASSLTGGREQYF. The CDR3 DNA reads as TGCGCCAGCAGCTTGACGGGAGGCCGCGAGCAGTACTTC. The genes are TRBV5-1 and TRBJ2-7; 7 bases are shared with TRBD2. The trim removed 1 base at V and 6 bases at J, leaving 4 bases unmatched. This CDR3 has 13 residues. CDR1 is SGHRS, CDR2 YFSETQ, per germline. Combining the CDR3 with reference TRBV5-1 and TRBJ2-7 gives the whole variable domain KAGVTQTPRYLIKTRGQQVTLSCSPISGHRSVSWYQQTPGQGLQFLFEYFSETQRNKGNFPGRFSGRQFSNSRSEMNVSTLELGDSALYLCASSLTGGREQYFGPGTRLTVT.

This clone was counted at least ten times. The rearrangement links TRBV28 to TRBJ1-2; D remains ambiguous. Trimming pared 6 bases from V and 4 bases from J, leaving 12 bases between. The CDR3 consists of 13 residues. Per germline, CDR1 MDHEN and CDR2 SYDVKM. In nucleotides, the CDR3 is TGTGCCAGCAGCGTACGGGGAGGCTATGGCTACACCTTC. Protein sequence: CASSVRGGYGYTF.

This chain uses TRBV19 with TRBJ2-5; possibly TRBD2 for D (7 bases). V dropped 4 bases and J dropped 4 bases, with 16 bases sitting between them. CDR1 is LNHDA and CDR2 is SQIVND in the germline V gene (reference sequence). The CDR3 length is 15 residues. This chain's CDR3 is CASSTQRGGVETQYF. In DNA, the CDR3 is TGTGCCAGTAGTACCCAGAGGGGGGGCGTAGAGACCCAGTACTTC.

This clone was picked up a small number of times. The chain carries TRBV5-1 and TRBJ2-1, with TRBD2 matching over 7 bases. The CDR3 has 14 amino acids. Germline V gives CDR1 SGHRS, CDR2 YFSETQ. Trimming removed 2 bases from V and 8 bases from J; junction bases left unmatched: 7. The CDR3 DNA sequence: TGCGCCAGCAGCTTCGAACTAGCGATCGATGAGCAGTTCTTC. Residues: CASSFELAIDEQFF.

This chain joins TRBV28 and TRBJ2-6; D unresolved. In germline, CDR1 is MDHEN, CDR2 SYDVKM. The V end was cut by 6 bases, the J end by 0 bases, with 9 bases between. This CDR3 spans 15 amino acids. CDR3 bases: TGTGCCAGCAGAGATCCGAGCTCTGGGGCCAACGTCCTGACTTTC. Residues: CASRDPSSGANVLTF.

CDR3 sequence: CASSESGTEEAFF. CDR3 coding DNA: TGTGCCAGCAGTGAGTCCGGGACAGAAGAAGCTTTCTTT. J is TRBJ1-1 and V is TRBV6-1, with 7 bases aligning to TRBD1. The V and J ends lost 3 bases and 8 bases, in that order; junction bases with no gene match: 6. Germline lookup yields CDR1 MNHNS and CDR2 SASEGT. This CDR3 has 13 amino acids.

The rearrangement joins TRBV28 to TRBJ2-1; D possibly corresponds to TRBD2 (5 bases). Germline V gene sequence: CDR1 MDHEN, CDR2 SYDVKM. CDR3 size: 15 residues. V shed 6 bases and J shed 2 bases, with 14 bases lying between them. The CDR3 region is CASSWGSATYNEQFF. The CDR3, as DNA: TGTGCCAGCAGCTGGGGTAGCGCTACCTACAATGAGCAGTTCTTC.

The chain combines TRBV5-5 with TRBJ2-5; 8 bases match TRBD1. The J call is in doubt because the DNA end fits TRBJ2-7 better. Germline CDR1 is SGHKS and CDR2 is YYEKEE (reference sequence). The CDR3 spans 14 residues. CDR3 in amino acids: CASINTGGPYEQYF. The CDR3 DNA is TGTGCCAGCATCAATACAGGGGGTCCCTACGAGCAGTACTTC.

As for this clone: At the DNA level, this CDR3 is encoded by other sequences in the same sample as well. The V gene is TRBV5-1, the J gene TRBJ1-2, with 9 nucleotides matching TRBD1. V was clipped by 5 bases and J by 2 bases; unmatched bases: 4. Per germline, CDR1 SGHRS and CDR2 YFSETQ. CDR3 length: 14 residues. The CDR3 reads CASSPGQGNYGYTF. The DNA for the CDR3 is TGCGCCAGCAGTCCTGGACAGGGGAACTATGGCTACACCTTC.

The sample holds a few counts of this clone. A much larger clone differs by one base, so this may be a read error. Other nucleotide sequences from this sample produce the same CDR3. This chain links TRBV28 with TRBJ1-2; the match to TRBD1 covers 7 bases. Trimming at V came to 5 bases and at J to 4 bases, leaving 4 bases not matched to a gene. CDR3 size: 13 residues. The germline V gene encodes CDR1 MDHEN and CDR2 SYDVKM. CDR3 region: CASSPGTVYGYTF. As DNA, the CDR3 is TGTGCCAGCAGTCCCGGGACAGTCTATGGCTACACCTTC.

This chain uses TRBV18 with TRBJ2-1; TRBD1 or TRBD2 may be the D gene (7 bases each). With 4 bases removed from V and 5 bases from J, the gap between germline ends came to 12 bases. CDR3 size: 14 residues. Germline V gene lookup returns CDR1 KGHSH and CDR2 LQKENI. The CDR3 sequence is CASSRQGGDNEQFF. CDR3 DNA sequence: TGTGCCAGCTCACGACAGGGAGGGGACAATGAGCAGTTCTTC.

The genes are TRBV6-5 and TRBJ1-2; possibly TRBD1 for D (5 bases). Germline CDR1 reads MNHEY; CDR2 reads SVGAGI. Trimming took off 5 bases at V and 4 bases at J, with 14 bases between the two ends. CDR3 length: 14 residues. The CDR3 protein is CASSPGWGSYGYTF. CDR3 coding DNA: TGTGCCAGCAGTCCAGGGTGGGGAAGCTATGGCTACACCTTC.

In DNA, the CDR3 is TGCGCCAGCAGCCAAGGAACCCCCCTGAACACTGAAGCTTTCTTT. Residues: CASSQGTPLNTEAFF. The chain recombines TRBV4-1 with TRBJ1-1; D is ambiguous. The CDR3 spans 15 residues. Germline CDR1 MGHRA, CDR2 YSYEKL. Between the trimmed V and J ends, which lost 1 base and 0 bases, there was a span of 9 bases.

As for this clone: A far larger clone is just one base off, so this is likely a read error. The chain couples TRBV28 to TRBJ2-1; unclear D gene. This CDR3 region has 11 residues. Trimming left V 6 bases short and J 6 bases short, with 6 bases between. Per germline, CDR1 MDHEN and CDR2 SYDVKM. This CDR3 reads CASRGLNEQFF. The CDR3 nucleotides are TGTGCCAGCAGGGGCCTCAATGAGCAGTTCTTC.

The gene calls are TRBV6-1 and TRBJ2-7; 10 positions agree with TRBD1. The CDR3 runs 15 residues. Per germline, CDR1 MNHNS and CDR2 SASEGT. Trimming took 6 bases from V and 4 from J; bases not matched to a gene: 9. Here the CDR3 reads CASRFRDRGIYEQYF. CDR3 coding DNA: TGTGCCAGCAGGTTCAGGGACAGGGGTATATACGAGCAGTACTTC.

J is TRBJ2-3 and V is TRBV5-1; 7 bases match TRBD2. CDR1 is SGHRS, CDR2 YFSETQ, per germline. This CDR3 contains 17 residues. Unmatched junction bases numbered 13, after V lost 4 bases and J lost 2 bases. The CDR3 region is CASSLLSAGSNTDTQYF. DNA for the CDR3: TGCGCCAGCAGCCTCCTTTCAGCGGGAAGTAACACAGATACGCAGTATTTT.

This chain connects TRBV4-1 to TRBJ2-3; 8 bases line up with TRBD2. The germline V gene has CDR1 MGHRA and CDR2 YSYEKL. V was clipped by 1 base and J by 6 bases; unmatched bases: 15. The CDR3 sequence is 18 residues long. This chain's CDR3 is CASSQGYGGRSSGDTQYF. The CDR3 coding sequence is TGCGCCAGCAGCCAAGGGTACGGCGGGAGGTCGTCTGGGGATACGCAGTATTTT.

The chain recombines TRBV28 with TRBJ2-5, with a possible D match to TRBD2 (6 bases). V lost 9 bases, J lost 2 bases, and 13 bases lay in between. The CDR3 is 13 residues long. Germline CDR1 and CDR2: MDHEN and SYDVKM. The DNA for the CDR3 is TGTGCCAGTTTAGCGGCAGATCAAGAGACCCAGTACTTC. It codes for CASLAADQETQYF.

The chain recombines TRBV6-1 with TRBJ2-2; possibly TRBD1 for D (5 bases). This CDR3 has 17 amino acids. V lost 4 bases, J lost 0 bases, and 15 bases lay in between. Germline V gene lookup returns CDR1 MNHNS and CDR2 SASEGT. The DNA of the CDR3 is TGTGCCAGCAGTGGACCCCGTTCGACAGCGAACACCGGGGAGCTGTTTTTT. Its translation is CASSGPRSTANTGELFF.

The chain recombines TRBV9 with TRBJ2-5; 8 bases fit TRBD2. Germline CDR1 is SGDLS and CDR2 is YYNGEE. J gave up 5 bases and V 3 bases, and 9 bases lay outside the gene matches. The CDR3 runs to 15 residues. CDR3 amino acids: CASSAQAGVGETQYF. Written as DNA, the CDR3 is TGTGCCAGCAGCGCTCAAGCGGGAGTGGGGGAGACCCAGTACTTC.

Points on this clone: Distinct nucleotide sequences in the sample also encode this CDR3. The chain is built from TRBV11-2 and TRBJ2-1, with TRBD2 identical over 11 bases. V shed 5 bases and J 4 bases; nucleotides not matched to a gene: 7. The CDR3 sequence is 16 residues long. The germline gives CDR1 SGHAT, CDR2 FQNNGV. CDR3 residues: CASSPRLAGIYNEQFF. The CDR3 DNA follows: TGTGCCAGCAGCCCTAGACTAGCGGGAATTTACAATGAGCAGTTCTTC.

The chain joins TRBV7-6 to TRBJ2-5; the D is unclear. Deletions cut 3 bases from V and 5 bases from J, with 10 bases between. The CDR3 loop spans 13 amino acids. Germline V gene data show CDR1 as SGHVS and CDR2 as FNYEAQ. The CDR3 here is CASSFDMGETQYF. The CDR3 nucleotides are TGTGCCAGCAGCTTTGACATGGGGGAGACCCAGTACTTC. Together with reference TRBV7-6 and TRBJ2-5, the CDR3 gives the full variable domain: GAGVSQSPRYKVTKRGQDVALRCDPISGHVSLYWYRQALGQGPEFLTYFNYEAQQDKSGLPNDRFSAERPEGSISTLTIQRTEQRDSAMYRCASSFDMGETQYFGPGTRLLVL.

The chain is built from TRBV6-1 and TRBJ1-5; D ambiguous. Germline V gives CDR1 MNHNS, CDR2 SASEGT. Trimming pared 1 base from V and 3 bases from J, leaving 13 bases between. The CDR3 has 16 amino acids. CDR3 DNA sequence: TGTGCCAGCAGTGAAGGAGCGGCTCCACTCAATCAGCCCCAGCATTTT. Its translation is CASSEGAAPLNQPQHF.

The chain carries TRBV7-6 and TRBJ2-2; the match to TRBD2 covers 7 bases. CDR1 is SGHVS and CDR2 is FNYEAQ in the germline V gene. After removal of 5 bases from V and 8 bases from J, the junction contained 11 bases not matched to a gene. The CDR3 has 15 residues. CDR3 amino acids: CASSPPGGRGGELFF. Written as DNA, the CDR3 is TGTGCCAGCAGCCCACCGGGAGGCCGTGGGGGGGAGCTGTTTTTT.

This clone was detected a few times. J is TRBJ2-6 and V is TRBV6-4; D gene uncertain. The CDR3 is made up of 16 amino acids. Germline CDR1 is MRHNA and CDR2 is SNTAGT. V lost 0 bases, J lost 0 bases, and 6 bases lay in between. The CDR3: CASSDSTNSGANVLTF. The CDR3 nucleotides are TGTGCCAGCAGTGACTCGACAAACTCTGGGGCCAACGTCCTGACTTTC.

This chain connects TRBV4-1 to TRBJ2-7; TRBD2 matches 14 bases. V shed 0 bases and J 2 bases; nucleotides not matched to a gene: 6. Germline CDR1 and CDR2: MGHRA and YSYEKL. The CDR3 runs to 18 residues. CDR3: CASSQDSGTSGSAYEQYF. The DNA for the CDR3 is TGCGCCAGCAGCCAAGACTCCGGGACTAGCGGGAGCGCCTACGAGCAGTACTTC.

The chain links TRBV7-7 to TRBJ2-7; no definite D call. Between the trimmed V and J ends, which lost 4 bases and 6 bases, there was a span of 10 bases. The length of the CDR3 is 12 residues. Per germline, CDR1 SSHAT and CDR2 FNYEAQ (reference sequence). CDR3 in amino acids: CASSSLRSEQYF. DNA of the CDR3: TGTGCCAGCAGCTCCCTGCGGTCCGAGCAGTACTTC. Supplemented by reference TRBV7-7 and TRBJ2-7, the full variable domain reads GAGVSQSPRYKVTKRGQDVTLRCDPISSHATLYWYQQALGQGPEFLTYFNYEAQPDKSGLPSDRFSAERPEGSISTLTIQRTEQRDSAMYRCASSSLRSEQYFGPGTRLTVT.

J is TRBJ2-1 and V is TRBV25-1; a weak D match, TRBD2 (5 bases). Germline V CDR1 and CDR2: MGHDK, SYGVNS. Trimming stripped 6 bases from V and 5 bases from J, with 14 bases between. The CDR3 runs 14 residues. The CDR3 nucleotides read TGTGCCAGCAGGTCTGCCCGGGGAGACAATGAGCAGTTCTTC. The encoded protein is CASRSARGDNEQFF.

V usage is TRBV7-2 and J usage is TRBJ2-7; D gene ambiguous. Germline CDR1 reads SGHTA; CDR2 reads FQGNSA. Trimming took off 1 base at V and 3 bases at J, with 13 bases between the two ends. The CDR3 is made up of 15 amino acids. For the CDR3, the DNA is TGTGCCAGCAGCTTAGTTGGTGACGTTAGCTACGAGCAGTACTTC. Encoded protein: CASSLVGDVSYEQYF.